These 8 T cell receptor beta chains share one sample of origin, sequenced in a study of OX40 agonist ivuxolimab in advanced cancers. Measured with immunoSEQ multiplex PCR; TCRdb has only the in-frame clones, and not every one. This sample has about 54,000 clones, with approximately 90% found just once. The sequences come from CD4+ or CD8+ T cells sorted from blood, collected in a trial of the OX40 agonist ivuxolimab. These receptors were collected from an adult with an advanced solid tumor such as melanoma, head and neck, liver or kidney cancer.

The CDR3 reads CASGPTVKEPQHF. DNA for the CDR3: TGTGCCAGCGGGCCCACTGTTAAGGAGCCCCAGCATTTT. The chain has TRBV6-6 and TRBJ1-5; D ambiguous. Germline V gene lookup returns CDR1 MNHNY and CDR2 SVGAGI (reference sequence). This CDR3 comprises 13 residues. The V and J ends lost 8 bases and 8 bases respectively, with 16 bases between them.

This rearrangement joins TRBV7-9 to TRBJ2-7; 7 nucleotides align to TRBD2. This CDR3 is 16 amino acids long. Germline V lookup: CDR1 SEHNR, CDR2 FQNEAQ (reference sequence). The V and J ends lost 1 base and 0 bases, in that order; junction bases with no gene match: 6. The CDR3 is CASSLGLAASSYEQYF. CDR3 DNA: TGTGCCAGCAGCTTAGGGCTAGCGGCCAGCTCCTACGAGCAGTACTTC.

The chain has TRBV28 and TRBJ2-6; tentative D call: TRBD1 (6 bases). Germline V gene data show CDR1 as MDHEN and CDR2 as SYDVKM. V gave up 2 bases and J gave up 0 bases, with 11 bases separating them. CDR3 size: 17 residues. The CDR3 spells CASSLGGALSGANVLTF. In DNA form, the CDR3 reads TGTGCCAGCAGTTTAGGGGGCGCCCTCTCTGGGGCCAACGTCCTGACTTTC.

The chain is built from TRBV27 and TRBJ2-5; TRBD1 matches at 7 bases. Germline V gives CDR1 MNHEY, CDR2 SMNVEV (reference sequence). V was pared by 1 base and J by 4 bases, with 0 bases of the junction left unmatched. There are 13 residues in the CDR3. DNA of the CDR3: TGTGCCAGCAGTTTATGGGACAGAGAGACCCAGTACTTC. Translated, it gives CASSLWDRETQYF.

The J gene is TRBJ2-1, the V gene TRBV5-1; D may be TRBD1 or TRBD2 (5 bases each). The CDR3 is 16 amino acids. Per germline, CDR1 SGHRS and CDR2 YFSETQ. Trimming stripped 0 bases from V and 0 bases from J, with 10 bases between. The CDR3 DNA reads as TGCGCCAGCAGCTTGGCGGGACCGAGCTCCTACAATGAGCAGTTCTTC. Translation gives CASSLAGPSSYNEQFF.

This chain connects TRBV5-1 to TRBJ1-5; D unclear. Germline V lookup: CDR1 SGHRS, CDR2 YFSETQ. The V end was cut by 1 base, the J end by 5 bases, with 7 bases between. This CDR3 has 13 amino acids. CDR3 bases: TGCGCCAGCAGCTTGTATGGGGATCAGCCCCAGCATTTT. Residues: CASSLYGDQPQHF.

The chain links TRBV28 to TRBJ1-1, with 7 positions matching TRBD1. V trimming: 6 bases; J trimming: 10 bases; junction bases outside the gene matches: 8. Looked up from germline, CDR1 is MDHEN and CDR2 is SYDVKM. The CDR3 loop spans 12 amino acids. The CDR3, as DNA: TGTGCCAGCAGCATAGAGGGGGCCGTAGCTTTCTTT. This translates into CASSIEGAVAFF.

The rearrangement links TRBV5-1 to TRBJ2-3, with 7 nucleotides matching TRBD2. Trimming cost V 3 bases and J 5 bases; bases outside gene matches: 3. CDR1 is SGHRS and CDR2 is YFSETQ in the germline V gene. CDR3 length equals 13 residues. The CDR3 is CASSWDYLDTQYF. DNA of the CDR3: TGCGCCAGCAGCTGGGACTACCTAGATACGCAGTATTTT.